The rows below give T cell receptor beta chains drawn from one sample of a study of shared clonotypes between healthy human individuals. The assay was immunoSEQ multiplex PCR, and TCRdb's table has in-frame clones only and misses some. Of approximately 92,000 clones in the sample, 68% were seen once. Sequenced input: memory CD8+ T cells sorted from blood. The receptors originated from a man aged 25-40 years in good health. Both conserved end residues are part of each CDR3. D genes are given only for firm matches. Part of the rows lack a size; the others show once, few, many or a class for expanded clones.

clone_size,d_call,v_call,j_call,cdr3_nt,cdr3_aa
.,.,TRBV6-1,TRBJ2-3,TGTGCCAGCAGTGGATACTACGGAAGCACAGATACGCAGTATTTT,CASSGYYGSTDTQYF
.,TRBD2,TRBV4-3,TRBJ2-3,TGCGCCAGCAGCCAAGAACCTAGCGGGAGCGGGAGATTAGCTTCAGATACGCAGTATTTT,CASSQEPSGSGRLASDTQYF
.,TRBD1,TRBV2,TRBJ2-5,TGTGCCAGCAGCCACGCTGGACAGGGGGAAGAGACCCAGTACTTC,CASSHAGQGEETQYF
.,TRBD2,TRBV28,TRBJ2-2,TGTGCCAGCAGTTCCCTGGCTAGCGGGAGTGCGCTGTTTTTT,CASSSLASGSALFF
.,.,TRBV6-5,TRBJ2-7,TGTGCCAGCAGTTACTCTCAAGCTTCCTACGAGCAGTACTTC,CASSYSQASYEQYF
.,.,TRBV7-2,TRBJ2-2,TGTGCCAGCAGCCCATCGGGACGACGCACCGGGGAGCTGTTTTTT,CASSPSGRRTGELFF
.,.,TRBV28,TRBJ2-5,TGTGCCAGCAGTTTATATGGTGAGACCCAGTACTTC,CASSLYGETQYF
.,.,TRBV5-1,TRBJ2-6,TGCGCCAGCAGCTTCGGGGGGACAGGTCTAAGAGGGGCCAACGTCCTGACTTTC,CASSFGGTGLRGANVLTF
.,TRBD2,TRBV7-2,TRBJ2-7,TGTGCCAGCAGCCCCCCCGGTAGCGGGATCTACGAGCAGTACTTC,CASSPPGSGIYEQYF
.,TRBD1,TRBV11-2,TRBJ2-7,TGTGCCAGCAGCTTGGGCAGGGGGCCCCCCTACGAGCAGTACTTC,CASSLGRGPPYEQYF
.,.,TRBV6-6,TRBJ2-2,TGTGCCAGCAGCCCCTTGGGGGTGGACACCGGGGAGCTGTTTTTT,CASSPLGVDTGELFF
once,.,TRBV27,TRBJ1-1,TGTGCCAGCAGTTCAACTACCTGGGACACTGAAGCTTTCTTT,CASSSTTWDTEAFF
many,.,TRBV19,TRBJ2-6,TGTGCCAGTAGTGATACAGGGCTCTCTGGGGCCAACGTCCTGACTTTC,CASSDTGLSGANVLTF
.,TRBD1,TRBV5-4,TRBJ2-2,TGTGCCAGCAGCTTGAGGATGCAGGGGGCAAGGACCGGGGAGCTGTTTTTT,CASSLRMQGARTGELFF
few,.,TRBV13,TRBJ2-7,TGTGCCAGCAGCTTAAGACGGGACGCCTTCTACGAGCAGTACTTC,CASSLRRDAFYEQYF
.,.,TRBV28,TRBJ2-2,TGTGCCAGCAGTTTATTGGGGTACACCGGGGAGCTGTTTTTT,CASSLLGYTGELFF